This T cell receptor (beta chain) emerged from a study of blood T cell repertoires in COVID-19. There are a few counts of this clone. This same CDR3 is encoded by further DNA sequences in the sample. Some clones are missing from TCRdb's copy, which holds only in-frame ones; the method was immunoSEQ multiplex PCR. The sample consists of some 69,000 clones, about 92% of them appearing once. The germline V gene has CDR1 SNHLY and CDR2 FYNNEI. This CDR3 has 14 amino acids. The junction had 8 bases not matched to a gene; V was cut back by 5 bases and J by 10 bases. Sequenced sample: peripheral blood. This sequence was found in a man in his fifties or sixties with acute or convalescent COVID-19. The J gene is TRBJ1-6, the V gene TRBV2; 7 positions match TRBD1. The CDR3 region is CASSPDRARSPLHF. The CDR3 DNA is TGTGCCAGCAGTCCCGACAGGGCCCGGTCACCCCTCCACTTT.